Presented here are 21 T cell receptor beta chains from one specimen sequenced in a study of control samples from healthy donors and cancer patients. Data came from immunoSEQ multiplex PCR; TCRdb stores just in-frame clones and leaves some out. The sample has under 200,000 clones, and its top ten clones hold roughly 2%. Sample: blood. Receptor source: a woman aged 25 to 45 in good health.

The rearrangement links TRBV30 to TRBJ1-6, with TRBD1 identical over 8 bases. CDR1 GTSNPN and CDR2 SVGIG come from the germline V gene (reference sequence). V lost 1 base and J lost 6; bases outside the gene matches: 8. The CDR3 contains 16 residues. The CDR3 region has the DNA TGTGCCTGGAGTGGAGACAGGGGCTGGGGTAATTCACCCCTCCACTTT. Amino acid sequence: CAWSGDRGWGNSPLHF.

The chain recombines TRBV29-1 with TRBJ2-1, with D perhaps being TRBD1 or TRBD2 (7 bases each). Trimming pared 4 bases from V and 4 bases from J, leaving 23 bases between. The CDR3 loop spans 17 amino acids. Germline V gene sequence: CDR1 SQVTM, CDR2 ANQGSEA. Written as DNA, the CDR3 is TGCAGCGTTGTTATAATGCTCGGGCAGGGGGGGTACAATGAGCAGTTCTTC. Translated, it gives CSVVIMLGQGGYNEQFF.

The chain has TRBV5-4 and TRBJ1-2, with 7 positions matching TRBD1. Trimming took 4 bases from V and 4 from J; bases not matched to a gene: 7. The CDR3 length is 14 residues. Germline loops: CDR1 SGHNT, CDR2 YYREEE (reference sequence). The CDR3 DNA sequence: TGTGCCAGCAGCCAAGGGGGCCGGGGCTATGGCTACACCTTC. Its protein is CASSQGGRGYGYTF.

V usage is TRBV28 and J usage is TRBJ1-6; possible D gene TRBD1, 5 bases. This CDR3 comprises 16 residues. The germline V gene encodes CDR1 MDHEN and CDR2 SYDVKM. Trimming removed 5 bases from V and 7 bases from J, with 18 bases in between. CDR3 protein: CASSLPGTGWNSPLHF. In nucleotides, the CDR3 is TGTGCCAGCAGTCTCCCGGGGACGGGATGGAATTCACCCCTCCACTTT. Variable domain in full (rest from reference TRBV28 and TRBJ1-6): DVKVTQSSRYLVKRTGEKVFLECVQDMDHENMFWYRQDPGLGLRLIYFSYDVKMKEKGDIPEGYSVSREKKERFSLILESASTNQTSMYLCASSLPGTGWNSPLHFGNGTRLTVT.

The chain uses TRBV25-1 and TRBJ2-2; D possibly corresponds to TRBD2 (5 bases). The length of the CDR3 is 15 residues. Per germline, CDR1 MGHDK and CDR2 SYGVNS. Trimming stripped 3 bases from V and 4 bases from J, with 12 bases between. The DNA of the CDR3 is TGTGCCAGCAGTGATTTTGCGGGTATCACCGGGGAGCTGTTTTTT. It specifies CASSDFAGITGELFF. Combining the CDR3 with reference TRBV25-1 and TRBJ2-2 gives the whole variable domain EADIYQTPRYLVIGTGKKITLECSQTMGHDKMYWYQQDPGMELHLIHYSYGVNSTEKGDLSSESTVSRIRTEHFPLTLESARPSHTSQYLCASSDFAGITGELFFGEGSRLTVL.

This chain's CDR3 is CASTSTAWGYTF. CDR3 nucleotides: TGTGCCAGCACCTCGACGGCGTGGGGCTACACCTTC. V usage is TRBV28 and J usage is TRBJ1-2; the D is unclear. CDR1 is MDHEN, CDR2 SYDVKM, per germline. V was cut by 7 bases and J by 8 bases, with 14 bases left in between. The CDR3 contains 12 residues.

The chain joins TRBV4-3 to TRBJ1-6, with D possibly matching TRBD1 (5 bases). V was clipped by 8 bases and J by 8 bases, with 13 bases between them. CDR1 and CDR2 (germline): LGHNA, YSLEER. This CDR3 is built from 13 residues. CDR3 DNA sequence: TGCGCCAGCGGGGCAGGCCGACATTCACCCCTCCACTTT. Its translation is CASGAGRHSPLHF.

CDR3 sequence (DNA): TGTGCCATCAGTGAGTCGAGATCAGGGTACGAGCAGTACTTC. Protein sequence: CAISESRSGYEQYF. The V gene is TRBV10-3, the J gene TRBJ2-7; TRBD1 is a possible D gene (5 bases). Germline assignment: CDR1 ENHRY and CDR2 SYGVKD. Trimming removed 0 bases at V and 4 bases at J, with 10 bases between. The CDR3 sequence is 14 residues long.

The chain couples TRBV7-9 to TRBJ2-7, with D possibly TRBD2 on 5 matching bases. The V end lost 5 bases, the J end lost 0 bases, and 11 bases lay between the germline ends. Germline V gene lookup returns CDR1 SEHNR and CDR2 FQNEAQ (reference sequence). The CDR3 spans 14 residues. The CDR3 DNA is TGTGCCAGCAGCGGATGGAGGAGCTCCTACGAGCAGTACTTC. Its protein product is CASSGWRSSYEQYF.

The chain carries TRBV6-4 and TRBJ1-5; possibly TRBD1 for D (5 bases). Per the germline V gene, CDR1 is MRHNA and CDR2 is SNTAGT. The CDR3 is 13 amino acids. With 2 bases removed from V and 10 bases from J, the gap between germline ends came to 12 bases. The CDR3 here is CASSDGSQGPQHF. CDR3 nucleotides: TGTGCCAGCAGTGACGGCAGCCAGGGTCCCCAGCATTTT.

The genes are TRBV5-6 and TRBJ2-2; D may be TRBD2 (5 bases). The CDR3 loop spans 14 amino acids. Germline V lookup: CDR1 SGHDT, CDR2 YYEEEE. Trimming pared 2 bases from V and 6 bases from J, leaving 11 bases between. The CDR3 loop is CASSFGEHAGELFF. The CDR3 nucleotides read TGTGCCAGCAGCTTCGGGGAACACGCCGGGGAGCTGTTTTTT.

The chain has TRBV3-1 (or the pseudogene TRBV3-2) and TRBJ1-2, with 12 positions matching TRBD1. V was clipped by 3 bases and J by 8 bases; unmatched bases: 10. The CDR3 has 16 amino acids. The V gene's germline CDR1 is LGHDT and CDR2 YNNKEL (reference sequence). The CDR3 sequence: CASSQDSGTGGMGYTF. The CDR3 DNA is TGTGCCAGCAGCCAGGATTCCGGGACAGGGGGCATGGGCTACACCTTC.

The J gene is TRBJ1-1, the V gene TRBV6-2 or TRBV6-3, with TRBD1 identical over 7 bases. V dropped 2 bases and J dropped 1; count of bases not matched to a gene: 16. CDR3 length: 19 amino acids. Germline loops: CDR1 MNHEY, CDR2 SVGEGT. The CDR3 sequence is CASSYAGWAEGAQNTEAFF. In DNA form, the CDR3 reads TGTGCCAGCAGTTACGCGGGATGGGCCGAGGGGGCCCAGAACACTGAAGCTTTCTTT.

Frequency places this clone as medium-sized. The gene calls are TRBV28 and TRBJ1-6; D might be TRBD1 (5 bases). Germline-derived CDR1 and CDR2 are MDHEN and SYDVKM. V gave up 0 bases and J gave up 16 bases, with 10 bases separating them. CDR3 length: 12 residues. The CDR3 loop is CASSLWDTLLHF. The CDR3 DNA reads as TGTGCCAGCAGTTTATGGGACACCTTGCTCCACTTT.

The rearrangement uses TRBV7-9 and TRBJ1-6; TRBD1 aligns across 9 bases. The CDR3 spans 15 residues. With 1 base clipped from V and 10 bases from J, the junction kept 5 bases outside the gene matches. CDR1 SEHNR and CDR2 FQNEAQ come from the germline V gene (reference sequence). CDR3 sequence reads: CASSLGTGVGSPLHF. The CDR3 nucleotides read TGTGCCAGCAGCTTAGGGACAGGGGTAGGCTCACCCCTCCACTTT.

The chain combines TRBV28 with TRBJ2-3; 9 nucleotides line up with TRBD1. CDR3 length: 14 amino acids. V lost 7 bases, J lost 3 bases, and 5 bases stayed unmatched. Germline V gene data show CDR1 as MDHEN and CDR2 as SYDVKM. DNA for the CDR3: TGTGCCAGCATCCCGGGACAGGGAACAGATACGCAGTATTTT. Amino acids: CASIPGQGTDTQYF.

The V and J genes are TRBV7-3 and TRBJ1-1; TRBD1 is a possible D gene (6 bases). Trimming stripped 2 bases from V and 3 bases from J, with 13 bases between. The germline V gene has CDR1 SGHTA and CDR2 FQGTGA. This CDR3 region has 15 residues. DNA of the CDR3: TGTGCCAGCAGCTTAGAGGCCAGGACAGACACTGAAGCTTTCTTT. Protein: CASSLEARTDTEAFF.

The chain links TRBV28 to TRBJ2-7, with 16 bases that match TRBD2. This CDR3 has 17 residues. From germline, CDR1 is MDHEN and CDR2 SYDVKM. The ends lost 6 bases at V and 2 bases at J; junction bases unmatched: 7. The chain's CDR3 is CASRMGLAGGLTYEQYF. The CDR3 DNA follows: TGTGCCAGCAGAATGGGACTAGCGGGGGGGCTAACCTACGAGCAGTACTTC.

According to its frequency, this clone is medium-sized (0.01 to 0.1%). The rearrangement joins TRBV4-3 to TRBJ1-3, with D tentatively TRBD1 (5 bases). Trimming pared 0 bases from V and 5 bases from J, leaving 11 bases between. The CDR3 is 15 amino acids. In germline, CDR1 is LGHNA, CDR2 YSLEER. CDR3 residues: CASSQETRARNTIYF. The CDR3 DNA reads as TGCGCCAGCAGCCAAGAAACCAGGGCACGAAACACCATATATTTT.

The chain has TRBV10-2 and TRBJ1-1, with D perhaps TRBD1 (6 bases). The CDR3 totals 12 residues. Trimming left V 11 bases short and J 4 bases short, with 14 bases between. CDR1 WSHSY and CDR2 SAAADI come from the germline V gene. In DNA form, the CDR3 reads TGCGCCGCGGGTCGGGGGCCCACTGAAGCTTTCTTT. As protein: CAAGRGPTEAFF.

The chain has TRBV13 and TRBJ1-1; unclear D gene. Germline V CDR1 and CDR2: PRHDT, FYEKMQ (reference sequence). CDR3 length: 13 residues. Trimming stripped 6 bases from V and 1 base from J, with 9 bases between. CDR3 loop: CASSFRENTEAFF. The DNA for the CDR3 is TGTGCCAGCAGTTTCCGGGAGAACACTGAAGCTTTCTTT.